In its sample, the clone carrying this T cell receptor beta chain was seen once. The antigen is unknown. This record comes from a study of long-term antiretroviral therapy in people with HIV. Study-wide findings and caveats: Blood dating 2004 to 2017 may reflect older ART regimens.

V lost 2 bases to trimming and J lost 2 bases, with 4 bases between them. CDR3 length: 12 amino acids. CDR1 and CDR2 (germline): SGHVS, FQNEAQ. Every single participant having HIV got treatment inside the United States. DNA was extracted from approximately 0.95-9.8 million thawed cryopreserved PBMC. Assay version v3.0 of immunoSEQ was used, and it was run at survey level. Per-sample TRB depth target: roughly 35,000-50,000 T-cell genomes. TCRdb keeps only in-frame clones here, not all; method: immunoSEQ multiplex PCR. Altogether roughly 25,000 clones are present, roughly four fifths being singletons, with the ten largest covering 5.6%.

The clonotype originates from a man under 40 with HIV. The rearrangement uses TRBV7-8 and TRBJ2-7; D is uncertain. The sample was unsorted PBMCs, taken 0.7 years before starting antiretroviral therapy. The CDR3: CASSLQPYEQYF. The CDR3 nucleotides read TGTGCCAGCAGCTTACAGCCCTACGAGCAGTACTTC.